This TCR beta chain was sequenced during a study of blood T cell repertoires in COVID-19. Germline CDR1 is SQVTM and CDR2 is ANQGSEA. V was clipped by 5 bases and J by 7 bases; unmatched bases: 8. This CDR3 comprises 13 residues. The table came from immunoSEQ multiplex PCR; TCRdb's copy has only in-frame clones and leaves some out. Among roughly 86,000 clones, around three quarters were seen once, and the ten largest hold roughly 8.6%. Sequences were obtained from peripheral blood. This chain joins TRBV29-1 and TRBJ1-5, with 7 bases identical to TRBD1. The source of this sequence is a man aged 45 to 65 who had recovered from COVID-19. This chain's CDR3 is CSVTGVIGQPQHF. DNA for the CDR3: TGCAGCGTTACAGGGGTGATCGGGCAGCCCCAGCATTTT.